This TCR beta chain was profiled in a study of cytomegalovirus exposure and HLA in healthy donors. Whole-study findings and limits: According to the study, some 160 TCR beta chains were cytomegalovirus-associated. For TCR beta chains, V- and J-gene trimming was later linked to a missense DCLRE1C variant.

As for this clone: Its target is unknown.

Donors counted as nominally healthy when sampled, yet unrecorded immune exposures were likely. The PCR employed 60 Vbeta primers together with 13 Jbeta primers. The protocol was immunoSEQ multiplex PCR, while the TCRdb copy is restricted to in-frame clones and leaves out a portion. This sample has 200,000 or so clones, with 75% to 85% found just once. Germline CDR1 KGHSH, CDR2 LQKENI. The CDR3 spans 15 residues. J lost 4 bases, V lost 1 base, and 6 bases had no gene match. This chain joins TRBV18 and TRBJ1-1; 7 positions agree with TRBD1. Sequenced input: PBMCs. This clonotype was sampled from a woman aged 50 to 65 in good health and CMV-seropositive. CDR3 sequence: CASSPLRAGGTEAFF. For the CDR3, the DNA is TGTGCCAGCTCACCACTCCGGGCAGGGGGCACTGAAGCTTTCTTT.